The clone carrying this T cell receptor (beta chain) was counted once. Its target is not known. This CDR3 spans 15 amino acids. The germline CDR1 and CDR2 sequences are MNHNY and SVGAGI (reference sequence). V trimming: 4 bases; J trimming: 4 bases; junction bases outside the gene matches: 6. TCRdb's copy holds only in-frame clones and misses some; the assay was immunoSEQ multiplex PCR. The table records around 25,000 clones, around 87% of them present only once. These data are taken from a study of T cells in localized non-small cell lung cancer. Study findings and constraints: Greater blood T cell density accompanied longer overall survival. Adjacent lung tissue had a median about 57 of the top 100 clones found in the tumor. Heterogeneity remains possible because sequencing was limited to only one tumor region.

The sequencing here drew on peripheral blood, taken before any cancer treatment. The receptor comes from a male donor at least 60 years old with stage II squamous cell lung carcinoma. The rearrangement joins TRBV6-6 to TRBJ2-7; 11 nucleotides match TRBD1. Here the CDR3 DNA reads TGTGCCAGCAGTTCCGGGACAGGGGGAGGGTACGAGCAGTACTTC. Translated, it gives CASSSGTGGGYEQYF.